Here is one T cell receptor (beta chain) with its context. The sample is drawn from a study of human thymus T cells. Some clones are missing from TCRdb's copy, which holds only in-frame ones; the method was immunoSEQ multiplex PCR. The repertoire holds over 35,000 clones, with about 93% as singletons. Donation was from healthy Finnish infants who were having corrective surgery that addressed congenital heart defects. In germline, CDR1 is SGHTA, CDR2 FQGTGA. The CDR3 totals 13 residues. V lost 4 bases and J 0 bases, leaving 3 bases between the germline ends. V and J are TRBV7-3 and TRBJ2-2; D remains unclear. The source material was blood. The receptor was derived from a boy younger than two with a congenital heart defect but otherwise immunologically healthy. CDR3 in amino acids: CASSSANTGELFF. The CDR3 DNA follows: TGTGCCAGCAGCTCCGCGAACACCGGGGAGCTGTTTTTT.